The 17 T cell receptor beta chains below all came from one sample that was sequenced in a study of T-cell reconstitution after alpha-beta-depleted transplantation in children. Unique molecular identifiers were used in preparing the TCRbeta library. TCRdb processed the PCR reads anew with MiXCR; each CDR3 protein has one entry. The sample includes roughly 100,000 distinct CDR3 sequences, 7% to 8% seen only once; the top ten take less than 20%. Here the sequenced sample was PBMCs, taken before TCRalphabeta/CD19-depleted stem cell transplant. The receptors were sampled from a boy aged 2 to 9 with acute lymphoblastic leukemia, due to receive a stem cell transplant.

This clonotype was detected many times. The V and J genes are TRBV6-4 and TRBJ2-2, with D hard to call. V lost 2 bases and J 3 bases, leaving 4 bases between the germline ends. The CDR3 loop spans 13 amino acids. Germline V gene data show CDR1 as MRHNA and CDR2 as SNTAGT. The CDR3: CASSDGDTGELFF. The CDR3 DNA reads TGTGCCAGCAGTGACGGGGACACCGGGGAGCTGTTTTTT.

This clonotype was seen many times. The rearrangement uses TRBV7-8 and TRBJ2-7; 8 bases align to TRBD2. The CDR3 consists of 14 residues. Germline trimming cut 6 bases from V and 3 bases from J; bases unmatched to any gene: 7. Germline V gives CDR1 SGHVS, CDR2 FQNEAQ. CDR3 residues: CASSSGLGVYEQYF. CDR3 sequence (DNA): TGTGCCAGCAGTTCGGGACTAGGGGTCTACGAGCAGTACTTC.

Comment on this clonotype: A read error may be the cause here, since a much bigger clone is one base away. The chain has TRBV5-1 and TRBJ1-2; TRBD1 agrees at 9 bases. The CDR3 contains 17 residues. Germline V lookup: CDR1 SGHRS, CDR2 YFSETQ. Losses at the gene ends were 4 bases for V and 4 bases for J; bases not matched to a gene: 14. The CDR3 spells CASSTYTGGGAGYGYTF. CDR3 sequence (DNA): TGCGCCAGCAGCACCTATACAGGGGGCGGAGCGGGCTATGGCTACACCTTC.

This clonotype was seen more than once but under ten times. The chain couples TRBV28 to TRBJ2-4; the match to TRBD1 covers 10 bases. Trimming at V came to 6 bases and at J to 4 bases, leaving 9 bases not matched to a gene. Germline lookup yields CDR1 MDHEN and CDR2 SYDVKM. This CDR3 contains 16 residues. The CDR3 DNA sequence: TGTGCCAGCAGCGATCTTTGGACAGGGGGGAAAAACATTCAGTACTTC. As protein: CASSDLWTGGKNIQYF.

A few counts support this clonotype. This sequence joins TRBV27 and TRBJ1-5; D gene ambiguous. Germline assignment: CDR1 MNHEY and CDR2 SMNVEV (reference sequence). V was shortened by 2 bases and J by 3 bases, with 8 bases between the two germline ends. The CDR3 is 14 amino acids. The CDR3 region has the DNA TGTGCCAGCAGTTTAGGCAGGATCAATCAGCCCCAGCATTTT. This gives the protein CASSLGRINQPQHF.

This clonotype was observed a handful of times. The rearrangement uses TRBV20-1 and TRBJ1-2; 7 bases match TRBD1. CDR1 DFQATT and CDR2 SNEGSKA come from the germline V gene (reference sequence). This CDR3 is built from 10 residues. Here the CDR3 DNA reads TGCTCTACAGGGGCGCCCGGCTACACCTTC. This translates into CSTGAPGYTF.

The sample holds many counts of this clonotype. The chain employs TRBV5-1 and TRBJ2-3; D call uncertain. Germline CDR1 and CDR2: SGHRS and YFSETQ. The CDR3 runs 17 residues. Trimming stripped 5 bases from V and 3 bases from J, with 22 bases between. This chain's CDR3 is CASRWGFTAIGTDTQYF. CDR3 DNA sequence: TGCGCCAGCAGGTGGGGATTTACGGCTATCGGTACAGATACGCAGTATTTT.

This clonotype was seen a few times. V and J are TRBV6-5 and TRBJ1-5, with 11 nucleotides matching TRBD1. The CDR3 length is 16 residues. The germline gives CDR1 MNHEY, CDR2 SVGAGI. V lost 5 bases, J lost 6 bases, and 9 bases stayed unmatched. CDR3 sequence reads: CASSTGQGVRGQPQHF. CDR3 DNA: TGTGCCAGCAGTACGGGACAGGGGGTTCGCGGTCAGCCCCAGCATTTT.

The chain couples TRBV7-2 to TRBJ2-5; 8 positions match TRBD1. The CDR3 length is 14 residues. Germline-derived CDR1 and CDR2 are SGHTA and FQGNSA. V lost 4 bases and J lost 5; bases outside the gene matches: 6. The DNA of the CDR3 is TGTGCCAGCAGCTATCAGGGGGCGCGGGAGACCCAGTACTTC. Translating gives CASSYQGARETQYF.

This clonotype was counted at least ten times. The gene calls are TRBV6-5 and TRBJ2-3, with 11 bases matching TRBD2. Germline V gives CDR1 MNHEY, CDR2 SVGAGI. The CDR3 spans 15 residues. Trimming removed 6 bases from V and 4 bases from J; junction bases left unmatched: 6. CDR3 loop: CASSWTSGPADTQYF. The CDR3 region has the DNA TGTGCCAGCAGCTGGACTAGCGGGCCGGCAGATACGCAGTATTTT.

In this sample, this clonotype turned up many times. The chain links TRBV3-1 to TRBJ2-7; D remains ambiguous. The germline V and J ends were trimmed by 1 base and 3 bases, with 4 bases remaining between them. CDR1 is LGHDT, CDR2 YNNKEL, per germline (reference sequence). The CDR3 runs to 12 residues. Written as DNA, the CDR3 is TGTGCCAGCAGCCAAGGAGGCTACGAGCAGTACTTC. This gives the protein CASSQGGYEQYF.

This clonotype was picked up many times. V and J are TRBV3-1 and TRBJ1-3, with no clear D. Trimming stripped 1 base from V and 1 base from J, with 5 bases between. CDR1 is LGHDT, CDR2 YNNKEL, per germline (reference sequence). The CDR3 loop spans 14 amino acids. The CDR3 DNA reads TGTGCCAGCAGCCAAGGATCTTCTGGAAACACCATATATTTT. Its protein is CASSQGSSGNTIYF.

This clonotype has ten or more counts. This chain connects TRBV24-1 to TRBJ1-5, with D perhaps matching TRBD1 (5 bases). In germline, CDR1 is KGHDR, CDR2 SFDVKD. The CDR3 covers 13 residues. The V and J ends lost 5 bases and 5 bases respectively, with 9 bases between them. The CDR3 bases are TGTGCCACCAGTGTCAGGGAAGATCAGCCCCAGCATTTT. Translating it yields CATSVREDQPQHF.

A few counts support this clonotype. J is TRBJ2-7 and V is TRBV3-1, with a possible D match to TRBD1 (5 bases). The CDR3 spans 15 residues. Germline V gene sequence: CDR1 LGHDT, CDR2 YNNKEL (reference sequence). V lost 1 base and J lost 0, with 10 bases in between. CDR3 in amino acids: CASSQVKQASYEQYF. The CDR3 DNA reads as TGTGCCAGCAGCCAAGTCAAACAGGCCTCCTACGAGCAGTACTTC.

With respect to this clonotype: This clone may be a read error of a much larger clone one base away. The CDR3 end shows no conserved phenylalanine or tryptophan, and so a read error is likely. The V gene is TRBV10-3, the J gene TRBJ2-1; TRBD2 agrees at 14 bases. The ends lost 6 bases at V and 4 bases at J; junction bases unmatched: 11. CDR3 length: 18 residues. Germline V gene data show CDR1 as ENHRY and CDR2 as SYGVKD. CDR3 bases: TGTGCCATCAGAGTCCCGGGACTAGCGGGGGCCTTATACAATGAGCAGTTCTAC. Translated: CAIRVPGLAGALYNEQFY.

The CDR3 nucleotides read TGTGCCAGCAGTTTACGTCTGGGGGCCGGGCGGGAGCAGTTCTTC. It yields the protein CASSLRLGAGREQFF. This sequence joins TRBV27 and TRBJ2-1; TRBD1 is a possible D gene (6 bases). Germline assignment: CDR1 MNHEY and CDR2 SMNVEV (reference sequence). CDR3 length equals 15 residues. Trimming stripped 2 bases from V and 10 bases from J, with 18 bases between.

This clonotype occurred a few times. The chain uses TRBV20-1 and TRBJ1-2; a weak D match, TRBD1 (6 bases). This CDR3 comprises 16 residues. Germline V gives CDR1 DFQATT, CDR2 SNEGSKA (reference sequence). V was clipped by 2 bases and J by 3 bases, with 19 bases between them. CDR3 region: CSARYPTQGGYYGYTF. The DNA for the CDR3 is TGCAGTGCTAGATACCCAACCCAAGGGGGATACTATGGCTACACCTTC.